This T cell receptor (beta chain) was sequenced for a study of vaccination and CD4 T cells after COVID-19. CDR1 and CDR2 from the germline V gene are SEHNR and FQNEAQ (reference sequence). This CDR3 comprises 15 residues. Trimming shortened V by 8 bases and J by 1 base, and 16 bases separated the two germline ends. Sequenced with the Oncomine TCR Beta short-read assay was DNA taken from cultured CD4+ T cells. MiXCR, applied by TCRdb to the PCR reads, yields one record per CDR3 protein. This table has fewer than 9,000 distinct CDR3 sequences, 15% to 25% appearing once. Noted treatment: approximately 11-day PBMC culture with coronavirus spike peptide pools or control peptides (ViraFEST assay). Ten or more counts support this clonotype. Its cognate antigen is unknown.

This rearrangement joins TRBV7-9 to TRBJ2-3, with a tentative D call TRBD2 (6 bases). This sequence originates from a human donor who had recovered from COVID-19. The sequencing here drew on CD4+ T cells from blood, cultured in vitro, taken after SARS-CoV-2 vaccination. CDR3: CASDIERAGTDTQYF. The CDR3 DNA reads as TGTGCCAGCGATATAGAGCGGGCCGGCACAGATACGCAGTATTTT.